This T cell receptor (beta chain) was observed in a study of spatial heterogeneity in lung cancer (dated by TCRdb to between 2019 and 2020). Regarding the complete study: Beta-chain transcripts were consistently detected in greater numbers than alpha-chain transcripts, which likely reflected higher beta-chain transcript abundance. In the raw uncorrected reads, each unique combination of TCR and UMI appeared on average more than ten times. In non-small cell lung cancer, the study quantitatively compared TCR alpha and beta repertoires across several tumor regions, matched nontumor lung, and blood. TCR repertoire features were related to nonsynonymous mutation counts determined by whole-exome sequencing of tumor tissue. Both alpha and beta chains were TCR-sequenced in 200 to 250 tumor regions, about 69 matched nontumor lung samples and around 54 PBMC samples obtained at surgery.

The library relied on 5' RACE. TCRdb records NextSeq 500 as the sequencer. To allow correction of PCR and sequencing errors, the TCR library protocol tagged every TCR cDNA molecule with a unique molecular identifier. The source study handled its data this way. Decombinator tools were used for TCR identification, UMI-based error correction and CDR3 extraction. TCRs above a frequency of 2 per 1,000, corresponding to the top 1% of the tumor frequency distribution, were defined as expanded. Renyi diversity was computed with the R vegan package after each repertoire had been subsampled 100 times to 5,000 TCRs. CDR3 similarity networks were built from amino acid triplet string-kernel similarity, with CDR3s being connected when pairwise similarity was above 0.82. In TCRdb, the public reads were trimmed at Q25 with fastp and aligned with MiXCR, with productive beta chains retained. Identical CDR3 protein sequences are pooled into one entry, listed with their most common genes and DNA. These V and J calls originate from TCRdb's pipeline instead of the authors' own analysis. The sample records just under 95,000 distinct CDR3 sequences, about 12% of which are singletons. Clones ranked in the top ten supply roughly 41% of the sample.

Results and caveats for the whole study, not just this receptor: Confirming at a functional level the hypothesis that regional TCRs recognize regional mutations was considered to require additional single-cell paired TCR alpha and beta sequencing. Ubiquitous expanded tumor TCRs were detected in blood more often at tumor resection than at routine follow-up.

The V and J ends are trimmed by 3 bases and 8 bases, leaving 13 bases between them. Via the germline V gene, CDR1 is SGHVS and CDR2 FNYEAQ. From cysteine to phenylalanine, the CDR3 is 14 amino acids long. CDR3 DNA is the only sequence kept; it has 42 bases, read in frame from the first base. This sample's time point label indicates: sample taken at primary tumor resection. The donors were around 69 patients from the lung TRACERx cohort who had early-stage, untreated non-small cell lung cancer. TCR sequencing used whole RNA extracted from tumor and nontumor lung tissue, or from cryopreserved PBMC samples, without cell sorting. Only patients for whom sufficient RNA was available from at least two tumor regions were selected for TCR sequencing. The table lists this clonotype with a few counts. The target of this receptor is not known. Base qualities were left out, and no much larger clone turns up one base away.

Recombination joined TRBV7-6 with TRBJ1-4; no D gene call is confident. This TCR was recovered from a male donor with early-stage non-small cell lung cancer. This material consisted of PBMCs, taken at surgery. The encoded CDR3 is CASSFSVGEEKLFF. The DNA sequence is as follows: TGTGCCAGCAGCTTTTCAGTCGGGGAGGAAAAACTGTTTTTT.